What follows are 11 T cell receptor beta chains derived from one specimen sequenced in a study of blood T cell repertoires in COVID-19. Profiled with immunoSEQ multiplex PCR; TCRdb holds only in-frame clones, not every one. The profile shows around 300,000 clones, about 90% of them singletons. Sequenced material: peripheral blood. The receptors originated from a woman between 50 and 59 years old with COVID-19, enrolled during active disease.

The chain is built from TRBV30 and TRBJ1-1; 9 bases map to TRBD1. V lost 0 bases and J lost 6; bases outside the gene matches: 14. Germline assignment: CDR1 GTSNPN and CDR2 SVGIG (reference sequence). The CDR3 length is 17 residues. The CDR3 DNA follows: TGTGCCTGGAGTGTACTTAGGGTCACAGGGGGCATCGCTGAAGCTTTCTTT. Its translation: CAWSVLRVTGGIAEAFF. The whole variable domain, filled in from reference TRBV30 and TRBJ1-1, reads SQTIHQWPATLVQPVGSPLSLECTVEGTSNPNLYWYRQAAGRGLQLLFYSVGIGQISSEVPQNLSASRPQDRQFILSSKKLLLSDSGFYLCAWSVLRVTGGIAEAFFGQGTRLTVV.

This chain connects TRBV21-1 to TRBJ1-6. TRBV21-1 is a pseudogene segment. The CDR3 is 12 amino acids. The CDR3 is CASSTETSPLHF. The CDR3 DNA sequence: TGTGCCAGCAGCACGGAGACTTCACCCCTCCACTTT.

V gene TRBV14 combines with J gene TRBJ2-1; 13 bases fit TRBD2. With 5 bases clipped from V and 6 bases from J, the junction kept 7 bases outside the gene matches. The germline CDR1 and CDR2 sequences are SGHDN and FVKESK. CDR3 size: 16 residues. The CDR3 DNA sequence: TGTGCCAGCAGCACCTGGACTAGCGGGAGAGTCAATGAGCAGTTCTTC. Translated: CASSTWTSGRVNEQFF.

This chain links TRBV27 with TRBJ2-1; D is unresolved. CDR1 and CDR2 (germline): MNHEY, SMNVEV (reference sequence). This CDR3 has 15 residues. V lost 5 bases, J lost 0 bases, and 11 bases lay in between. The CDR3 reads CASSPRSLSYNEQFF. For the CDR3, the DNA is TGTGCCAGCAGTCCGCGGTCCCTCTCCTACAATGAGCAGTTCTTC.

J is TRBJ2-7 and V is TRBV5-6; D gene unclear. Trimming shortened V by 0 bases and J by 1 base, and 8 bases separated the two germline ends. The CDR3 is made up of 14 amino acids. Germline V gene lookup returns CDR1 SGHDT and CDR2 YYEEEE. CDR3 loop: CASSLEFGSYEQYF. The DNA for the CDR3 is TGTGCCAGCAGCTTGGAGTTCGGTTCCTACGAGCAGTACTTC. Full variable domain (missing parts from reference TRBV5-6 and TRBJ2-7): DAGVTQSPTHLIKTRGQQVTLRCSPKSGHDTVSWYQQALGQGPQFIFQYYEEEERQRGNFPDRFSGHQFPNYSSELNVNALLLGDSALYLCASSLEFGSYEQYFGPGTRLTVT.

The rearrangement links TRBV3-1 (or the pseudogene TRBV3-2) to TRBJ2-5, with 10 bases that match TRBD1. Germline values: CDR1 LGHDT, CDR2 YNNKEL (reference sequence). The trim removed 2 bases at V and 3 bases at J, leaving 3 bases unmatched. CDR3 size: 15 residues. The CDR3 DNA is TGTGCCAGCAGCCAATCCGGGACAGGGGAAGAGACCCAGTACTTC. Residues: CASSQSGTGEETQYF.

The chain recombines TRBV11-2 with TRBJ2-7; unclear D gene. V lost 6 bases to trimming and J lost 7 bases, with 25 bases between them. The CDR3 runs 16 residues. Germline V lookup: CDR1 SGHAT, CDR2 FQNNGV. CDR3 region: CASSLVTRPSYTEQYF. In nucleotides, the CDR3 is TGTGCCAGCAGTCTAGTCACGAGACCCTCATATACGGAGCAGTACTTC.

CDR3 coding DNA: TGTGCCAGCAGCCAAGTGAGAGGGGGCGAGCAGTACTTC. Translation gives CASSQVRGGEQYF. This sequence joins TRBV14 and TRBJ2-7, with a possible D match to TRBD1 (6 bases). Germline CDR1 and CDR2: SGHDN and FVKESK. The CDR3 spans 13 residues. V was cut by 1 base and J by 6 bases, with 10 bases left in between.

V gene TRBV13 combines with J gene TRBJ1-2; 7 bases are a match to TRBD1. The ends lost 5 bases at V and 6 bases at J; junction bases unmatched: 18. Germline V gene sequence: CDR1 PRHDT, CDR2 FYEKMQ (reference sequence). The CDR3 spans 17 residues. This chain's CDR3 is CASSQPPGQNPSHGYTF. In DNA form, the CDR3 reads TGTGCCAGCAGCCAGCCACCGGGACAGAATCCATCACATGGCTACACCTTC.

The sample holds one count of this clone. This chain connects TRBV30 to TRBJ2-1, with 7 bases fitting TRBD2. CDR3 length: 15 residues. Germline V lookup: CDR1 GTSNPN, CDR2 SVGIG (reference sequence). Trimming cost V 5 bases and J 4 bases; bases outside gene matches: 11. CDR3 sequence reads: CAWAYSAGRYNEQFF. In nucleotides, the CDR3 is TGTGCCTGGGCTTACTCAGCGGGACGTTACAATGAGCAGTTCTTC. Variable domain in full (rest from reference TRBV30 and TRBJ2-1): SQTIHQWPATLVQPVGSPLSLECTVEGTSNPNLYWYRQAAGRGLQLLFYSVGIGQISSEVPQNLSASRPQDRQFILSSKKLLLSDSGFYLCAWAYSAGRYNEQFFGPGTRLTVL.

This chain links TRBV6-5 with TRBJ1-1; weak D call: TRBD1 (6 bases). The CDR3 totals 15 residues. V shed 4 bases and J shed 3 bases, with 15 bases lying between them. The V gene's germline CDR1 is MNHEY and CDR2 SVGAGI. The CDR3 is CASSWDTVTDTEAFF. DNA for the CDR3: TGTGCCAGCAGTTGGGACACCGTCACGGACACTGAAGCTTTCTTT.